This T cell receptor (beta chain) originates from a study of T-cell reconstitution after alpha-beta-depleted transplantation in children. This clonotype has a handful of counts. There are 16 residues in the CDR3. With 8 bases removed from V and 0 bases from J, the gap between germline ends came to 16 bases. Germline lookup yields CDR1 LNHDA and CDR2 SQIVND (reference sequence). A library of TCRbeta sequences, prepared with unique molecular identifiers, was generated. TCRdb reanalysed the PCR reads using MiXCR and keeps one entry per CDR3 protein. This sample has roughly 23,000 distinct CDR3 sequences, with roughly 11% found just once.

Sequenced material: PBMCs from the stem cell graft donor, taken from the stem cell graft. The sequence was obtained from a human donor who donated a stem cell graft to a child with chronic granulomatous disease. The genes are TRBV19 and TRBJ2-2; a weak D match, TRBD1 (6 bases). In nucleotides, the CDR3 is TGTGCCAGTCGGACTTCGGCAGGGGCGAACACCGGGGAGCTGTTTTTT. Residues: CASRTSAGANTGELFF.